This section outlines one T cell receptor beta chain sequence together with its context. As yet, its antigen is unknown. The data were obtained in a study of T cell responses to AZD1222 COVID-19 vaccine. Libraries were prepared by immunoSEQ multiplex PCR; TCRdb keeps only in-frame clonotypes and omits some of them. The table records about 140,000 clones, about nine tenths of them present only once. V lost 10 bases to trimming and J lost 5 bases, with 26 bases between them. The CDR3 contains 16 residues. The germline V gene has CDR1 LNHDA and CDR2 SQIVND (reference sequence). General observations from the study: Close to half of spike-specific TCRs reportedly recognize unmutated variant regions. Compared with day 0, the breadth and depth of the Spike-specific TCR repertoire rose significantly after two doses of AZD1222.

The sequence was collected from an adult who received the AZD1222 COVID-19 vaccine. Sequences were derived from peripheral blood, sampled 28 days after the second AZD1222 dose. The rearrangement links TRBV19 to TRBJ1-2; weak D call: TRBD1 (6 bases). CDR3 loop: CATKTTTGGSGYGYTF. CDR3 bases: TGTGCCACCAAAACAACGACAGGCGGCTCCGGGTATGGCTACACCTTC.